The 21 T cell receptor beta chains reported below all come from one sample, sequenced in a study of T cells expressing NK-cell markers (TCRdb year 2020). The protocol used for the library was 5' RACE. Instrument on record: Illumina HiSeq 2000. After TCRdb reprocessed the reads, each CDR3 protein sequence was kept as one row, without DNA. The sample table includes a few hundred thousand distinct CDR3 sequences. Less than 4.5% of the sample is held by the ten biggest clonotypes. Sequenced material: blood T cells: a sorted CD56 or NKG2C T cell subset, CD4+ or CD8+ T cells, or bulk PBMC T cells (not recorded which). The source of these receptors is a man younger than 30 in good health. Donor details come from another sample of the same person, matched by shared clones.

The chain couples TRBV24-1 to TRBJ2-2; TCRdb returns TRBD2, unconfirmable since there is no DNA. This CDR3 region has 14 residues. Germline V lookup: CDR1 KGHDR, CDR2 SFDVKD. CDR3 amino acids: CATGTSGTHGELFF.

This sequence joins TRBV9 and TRBJ1-3. Germline-derived CDR1 and CDR2 are SGDLS and YYNGEE. The CDR3 has 16 amino acids. The CDR3 here is CASSVEGTSSGNTIYF.

The chain is built from TRBV20-1 and TRBJ2-3; TCRdb's assignment of TRBD1 cannot be checked, as there is no DNA. From germline, CDR1 is DFQATT and CDR2 SNEGSKA (reference sequence). CDR3 size: 16 residues. The chain's CDR3 is CSASRAPGGHTDTQYF.

The chain links TRBV5-1 to TRBJ2-1; TCRdb reports TRBD2, a call that lacks DNA to check it against. Germline assignment: CDR1 SGHRS and CDR2 YFSETQ. The CDR3 is made up of 14 amino acids. The CDR3 loop reads CASRGGLADGSGSF.

The chain carries TRBV20-1 and TRBJ2-7; TCRdb picks TRBD1, but there is no DNA to check that call. Germline CDR1 DFQATT, CDR2 SNEGSKA (reference sequence). The CDR3 contains 12 residues. This CDR3 reads CSAKDRGYEQYF.

The CDR3 spells CASRDLKFYTDTQYF. The genes are TRBV6-1 and TRBJ2-3. The CDR3 sequence is 15 residues long. Looked up from germline, CDR1 is MNHNS and CDR2 is SASEGT.

This chain joins TRBV28 and TRBJ1-3; TCRdb's D call, TRBD1, is unchecked because there is no DNA. CDR1 and CDR2 (germline): MDHEN, SYDVKM. The CDR3 has 17 residues. The CDR3 loop is CASSPPSGPSSGNTIYF.

V usage is TRBV5-1 and J usage is TRBJ2-1; absent DNA, TCRdb's TRBD1 call cannot be checked. From germline, CDR1 is SGHRS and CDR2 YFSETQ. The CDR3 has 14 residues. CDR3 loop: CASSPGTGGFRQFF.

The V and J genes are TRBV4-1 and TRBJ2-2; TCRdb's D call of TRBD2 is untestable without DNA. Germline loops: CDR1 MGHRA, CDR2 YSYEKL. This CDR3 has 16 residues. CDR3 region: CASSQEGGGGTGELFF.

The chain joins TRBV4-1 to TRBJ2-5; TCRdb lists TRBD2, though no DNA is available to test this call. Per the germline V gene, CDR1 is MGHRA and CDR2 is YSYEKL. The CDR3 totals 17 residues. The chain's CDR3 is CASSQRVSGGVGETQYF.

The chain joins TRBV9 to TRBJ2-2; TCRdb outputs TRBD1, but without DNA this stays unchecked. The CDR3 sequence is 15 residues long. Per germline, CDR1 SGDLS and CDR2 YYNGEE. The CDR3 is CASSVEGQGSGELFF.

The chain recombines TRBV29-1 with TRBJ1-2; TCRdb designates TRBD1, a call that cannot be tested without DNA. CDR1 SQVTM and CDR2 ANQGSEA come from the germline V gene. The CDR3 length is 15 residues. The CDR3: CSVGRDRGLNYGYTF.

The rearrangement uses TRBV6-2 or TRBV6-3 and TRBJ2-2. This CDR3 spans 12 amino acids. Germline V gene data show CDR1 as MNHEY and CDR2 as SVGEGT. This chain's CDR3 is CASMSRGGELFF.

The chain joins TRBV12-3 or TRBV12-4 to TRBJ1-1; TCRdb's D call of TRBD1 is untestable without DNA. The CDR3 has 12 residues. CDR3 sequence: CASSGTGRLAFF.

The V and J genes are TRBV10-3 and TRBJ1-3. CDR3 length: 12 amino acids. Germline V gene lookup returns CDR1 ENHRY and CDR2 SYGVKD. The CDR3 reads CATRGSGNTIYF.

The V gene is TRBV7-9, the J gene TRBJ2-1; there is no DNA to check the TCRdb D call of TRBD2. Germline loops: CDR1 SEHNR, CDR2 FQNEAQ (reference sequence). The CDR3 sequence is 16 residues long. The CDR3 loop reads CASSLGLAGSYNEQFF.

The J gene is TRBJ2-7, the V gene TRBV11-2; TCRdb calls TRBD1, which cannot be checked without DNA. The V gene's germline CDR1 is SGHAT and CDR2 FQNNGV. There are 14 residues in the CDR3. CDR3 sequence: CASSRGTLTYEQYF.

The V and J genes are TRBV7-9 and TRBJ2-1; TCRdb gives TRBD1 as the D gene, but with no DNA this cannot be confirmed. The CDR3 runs to 14 residues. The V gene's germline CDR1 is SEHNR and CDR2 FQNEAQ (reference sequence). CDR3 region: CASSLGQGDNEQFF.

CDR3 sequence reads: CASSLDPGSYNEQFF. The rearrangement links TRBV5-1 to TRBJ2-1; no DNA is available, so the TRBD1 call from TCRdb remains unchecked. Germline V lookup: CDR1 SGHRS, CDR2 YFSETQ. The CDR3 runs to 15 residues.

V is TRBV12-3 or TRBV12-4 and J is TRBJ2-2. The CDR3 spans 17 residues. The CDR3 loop is CASSWVVGGIGSNGLFF.

The rearrangement links TRBV6-5 to TRBJ2-3; TCRdb calls TRBD1, which cannot be checked without DNA. The CDR3 spans 16 residues. CDR1 is MNHEY, CDR2 SVGAGI, per germline. The CDR3 sequence: CASSSYPGGNTDTQYF.